This TCR beta chain was found in a study of blood T cells in healthy people across ages (dated by TCRdb to between 2015 and 2016). About the study as a whole: Template switching captured roughly one uniquely barcoded TCR beta cDNA molecule per two T cells in model experiments. Two additional independent replicas of 1 million unique cDNA reads from the same blood draw were analyzed for two donors (one aged 18 to 30 and one aged 80 or older). To track age-related changes in TCR beta repertoire diversity, the study relied on deep sequencing normalized with unique cDNA molecular identifiers. Donors were grouped into four age groups: young (average approximately 15 years), middle-aged (39), aged (around 60) and long-lived (less than 85). Donors of different ages were randomly distributed across sequencing lanes to avoid experimental bias. The investigation overall reported the following: The CMV infection status of donors was not known, potentially confounding age-related changes in expanded clonotypes. Compared with the aged group, more naive CD4+ T cells, fewer expanded clones and increased TCR diversity were shown by the long-lived group, suggesting age selection. Estimates of total diversity based on one million sequenced T cells were regarded as lower bounds and as underestimates. There was a strong correlation between observed TCR beta diversity and the percentage of naive T cells measured by flow cytometry. Bulk unsorted PBMC profiling prevented conclusive comparison of naive and antigen-experienced compartments. Observed TCR beta diversity per million T cells fell roughly linearly with age, and a significant reduction was already apparent by age roughly 40.

Library construction relied on 5' RACE. TCRdb records Illumina HiSeq 2500 as the sequencer. A second PCR of roughly 7 to 11 cycles was run with a J-beta primer mix and a sample-barcoded 5' primer. Each TCR beta cDNA molecule received a unique molecular identifier from a template-switch 5' adaptor carrying 12 random nucleotides. Each sample yielded at least 3 million CDR3-containing paired-end reads. First-strand cDNA synthesis was performed from all RNA using the Mint cDNA synthesis kit, with priming by a TRBC-specific oligonucleotide. Following uracil-DNA glycosylase treatment, all cDNA underwent a first 18-cycle PCR with the universal primers M1SS and BC2_uni_R. Per the authors' processing: Normalization of each sample was performed by random selection of 1 million high-quality reads, each carrying a distinct molecular identifier. Reads with shared molecular identifiers were discarded instead of being binned into consensus sequences. MiTCR, with a Q25 quality threshold and the strictest error-elimination algorithm, was used for CDR3 identification, clonotype clustering and error correction. A nonparametric unseen species model with Euler transformation was used to estimate a lower bound on total TCR beta diversity. TCRdb reanalyzed the raw reads on its own, using fastp at Q25 for trimming and MiXCR for clone calling, and kept in-frame beta chains. Rows with one shared CDR3 protein collapse into an entry with the most common genes and DNA. TCRdb assigned the V and J calls; the authors' analysis was not used. In this sample the table shows about 1.6 million distinct CDR3 sequences, almost 35% of which occur a single time. 11% of the sample is in the top ten clones.

The donors were 40 or so Caucasian individuals from Russia, aged 6 to 90 years, who were systemically healthy. Around 10 milliliters of peripheral blood were drawn from each donor into EDTA-treated Vacutainer tubes. Ficoll-Paque density-gradient centrifugation was used to isolate PBMCs, with at least 6.5 million obtained per sample. Total RNA was extracted from PBMCs with Trizol reagent, with at least 5.5 micrograms obtained per sample. Naive CD45RAhigh/CD27high T cell percentages were measured by flow cytometry on a PBMC aliquot from every donor. A note on this clonotype: Its antigen has not been determined. At one end the junction does not follow the germline gene, possibly because of a read error.

The TCR comes from a woman in her 30s in good health. Sample: blood.

DNA sequence: TGTGCCAACAGCTGGACACAGGGGGCGGGGGGCTACACCTTC. Its product reads: CANSWTQGAGGYTF. The chain uses TRBV7-2 and TRBJ1-2; TRBD1 matches 9 bases in the middle. CDR1 and CDR2, per the germline V gene, are SGHTA and FQGNSA. The CDR3 numbers 14 residues from cysteine through phenylalanine. This entry keeps only the CDR3 DNA: 42 bases, framed from base 1.